The clone carrying this TCR beta chain was recorded a few times. A single record per CDR3 protein comes from TCRdb applying MiXCR to the RT-PCR reads. The sample holds about 700,000 distinct CDR3 sequences; over 12% are singletons and the top ten take about 3.9%. Germline lookup yields CDR1 KGHSH and CDR2 LQKENI. This CDR3 is built from 16 residues. The ends were cut back, 0 bases at V and 7 bases at J, with 16 bases in the middle. The clonotype originates from a female donor in good health, serving as a healthy control. The chain carries TRBV18 and TRBJ2-1; a weak D match, TRBD2 (6 bases). Input material: memory CD4+ T cells from blood. CDR3 coding DNA: TGTGCCAGCTCACCACCGTCCGGAGATGGGAGGAATGAGCAGTTCTTC. This sequence encodes CASSPPSGDGRNEQFF.